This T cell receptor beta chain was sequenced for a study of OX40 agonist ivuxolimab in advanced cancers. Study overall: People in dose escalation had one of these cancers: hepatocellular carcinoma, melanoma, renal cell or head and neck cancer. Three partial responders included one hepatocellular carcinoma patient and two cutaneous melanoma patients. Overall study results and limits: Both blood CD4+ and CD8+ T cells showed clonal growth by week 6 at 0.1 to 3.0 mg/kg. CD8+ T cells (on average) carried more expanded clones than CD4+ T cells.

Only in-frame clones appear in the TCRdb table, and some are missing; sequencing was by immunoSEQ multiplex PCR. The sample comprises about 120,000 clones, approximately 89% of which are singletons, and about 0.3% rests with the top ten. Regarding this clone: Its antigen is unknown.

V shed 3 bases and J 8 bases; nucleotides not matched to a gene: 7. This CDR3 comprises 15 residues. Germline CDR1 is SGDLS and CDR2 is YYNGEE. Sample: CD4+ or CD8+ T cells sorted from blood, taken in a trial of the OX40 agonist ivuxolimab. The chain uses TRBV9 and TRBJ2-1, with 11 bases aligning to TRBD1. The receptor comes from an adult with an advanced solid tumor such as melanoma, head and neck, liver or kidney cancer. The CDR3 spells CASSGRGQGADEQFF. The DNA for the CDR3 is TGTGCCAGCAGCGGGAGAGGACAGGGGGCTGATGAGCAGTTCTTC.